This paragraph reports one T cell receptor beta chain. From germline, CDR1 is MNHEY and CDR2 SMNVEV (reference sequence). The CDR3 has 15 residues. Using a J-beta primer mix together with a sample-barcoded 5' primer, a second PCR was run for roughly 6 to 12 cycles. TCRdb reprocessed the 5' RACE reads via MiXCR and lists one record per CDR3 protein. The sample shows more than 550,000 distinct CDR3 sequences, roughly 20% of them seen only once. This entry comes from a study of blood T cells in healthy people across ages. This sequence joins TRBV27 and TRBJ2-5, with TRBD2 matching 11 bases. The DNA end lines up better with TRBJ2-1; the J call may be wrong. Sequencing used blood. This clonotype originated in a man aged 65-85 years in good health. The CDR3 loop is CASSLVAGGWDEQFF. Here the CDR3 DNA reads TGTGCCAGCAGTTTAGTAGCGGGAGGGTGGGATGAGCAGTTCTTC.